The clone carrying this TCR beta chain was observed many times. This sample's TCRbeta library carried unique molecular identifier barcodes. One entry per CDR3 protein, called by TCRdb with MiXCR from the PCR reads. Seen here are about 110,000 distinct CDR3 sequences, about a tenth observed once, and the top ten hold under 40%. The data were taken from a study of T-cell reconstitution after alpha-beta-depleted transplantation in children. V lost 1 base, J lost 6 bases, and 6 bases lay in between. The CDR3 consists of 12 residues. Germline-derived CDR1 and CDR2 are DFQATT and SNEGSKA (reference sequence).

The V and J genes are TRBV20-1 and TRBJ2-2; the D gene is possibly TRBD2 (5 bases). The starting material was PBMCs, obtained before TCRalphabeta/CD19-depleted stem cell transplant. The clonotype was recovered from a boy between 2 and 10 years old with acute lymphoblastic leukemia, due to receive a stem cell transplant. The CDR3 loop is CSARVGAGELFF. The DNA of the CDR3 is TGCAGTGCTAGAGTGGGAGCCGGGGAGCTGTTTTTT.